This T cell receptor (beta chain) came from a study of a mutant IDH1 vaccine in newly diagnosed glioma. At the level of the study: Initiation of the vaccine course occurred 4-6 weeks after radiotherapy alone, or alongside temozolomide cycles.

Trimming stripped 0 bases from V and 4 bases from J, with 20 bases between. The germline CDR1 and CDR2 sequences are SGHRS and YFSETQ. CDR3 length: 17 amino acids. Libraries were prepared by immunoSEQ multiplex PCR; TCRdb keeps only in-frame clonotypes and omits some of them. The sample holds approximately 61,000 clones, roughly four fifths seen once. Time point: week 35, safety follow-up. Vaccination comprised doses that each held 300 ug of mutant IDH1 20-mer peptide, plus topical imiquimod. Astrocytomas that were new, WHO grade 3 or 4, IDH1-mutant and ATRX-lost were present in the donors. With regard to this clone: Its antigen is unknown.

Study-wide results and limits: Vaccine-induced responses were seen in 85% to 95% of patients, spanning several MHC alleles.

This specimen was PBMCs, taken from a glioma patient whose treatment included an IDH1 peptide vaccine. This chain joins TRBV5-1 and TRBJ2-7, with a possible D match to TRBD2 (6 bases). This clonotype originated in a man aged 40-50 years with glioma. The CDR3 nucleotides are TGCGCCAGCAGCTTGGCCGTTGGCGGGGCTCTAGGGTACGAGCAGTACTTC. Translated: CASSLAVGGALGYEQYF.